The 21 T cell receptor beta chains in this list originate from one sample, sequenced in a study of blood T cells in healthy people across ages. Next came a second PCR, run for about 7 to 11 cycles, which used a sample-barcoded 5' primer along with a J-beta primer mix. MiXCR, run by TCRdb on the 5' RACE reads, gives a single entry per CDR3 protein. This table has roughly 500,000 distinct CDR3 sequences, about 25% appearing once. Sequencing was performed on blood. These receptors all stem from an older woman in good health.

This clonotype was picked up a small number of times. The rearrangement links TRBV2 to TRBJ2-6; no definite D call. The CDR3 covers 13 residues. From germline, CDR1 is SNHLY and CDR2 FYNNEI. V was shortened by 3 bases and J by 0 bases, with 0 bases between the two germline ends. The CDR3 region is CASSDSGANVLTF. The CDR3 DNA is TGTGCCAGCAGTGACTCTGGGGCCAACGTCCTGACTTTC.

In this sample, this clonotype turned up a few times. The CDR3 sequence is CATSRVGRRNEQYF. CDR3 nucleotides: TGTGCCACCAGCAGAGTCGGGCGAAGAAACGAGCAGTACTTC. The rearrangement joins TRBV15 to TRBJ2-7; D not certain. The CDR3 is 14 amino acids. Between the trimmed V and J ends, which lost 1 base and 5 bases, there was a span of 12 bases. The germline gives CDR1 LNHNV, CDR2 YYDKDF (reference sequence).

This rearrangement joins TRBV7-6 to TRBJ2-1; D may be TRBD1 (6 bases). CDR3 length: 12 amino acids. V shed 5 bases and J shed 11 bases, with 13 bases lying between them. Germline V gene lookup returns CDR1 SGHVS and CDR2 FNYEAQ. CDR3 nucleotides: TGTGCCAGCAGCGCCGACAGGAGTCAGCAGTTCTTC. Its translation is CASSADRSQQFF.

CDR3 loop: CSVEGQTEDNEQFF. For the CDR3, the DNA is TGCAGCGTTGAAGGGCAGACTGAGGACAATGAGCAGTTCTTC. The chain joins TRBV29-1 to TRBJ2-1; D is undetermined. V shed 1 base and J shed 5 bases, with 12 bases lying between them. The CDR3 is 14 residues long. Germline lookup yields CDR1 SQVTM and CDR2 ANQGSEA.

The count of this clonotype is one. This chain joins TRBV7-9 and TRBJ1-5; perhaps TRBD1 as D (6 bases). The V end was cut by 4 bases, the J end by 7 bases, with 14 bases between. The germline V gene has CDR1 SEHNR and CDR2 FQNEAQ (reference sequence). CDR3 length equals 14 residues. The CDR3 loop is CASSSTGPGQPQHF. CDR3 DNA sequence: TGTGCCAGCAGCTCCACAGGGCCGGGACAGCCCCAGCATTTT.

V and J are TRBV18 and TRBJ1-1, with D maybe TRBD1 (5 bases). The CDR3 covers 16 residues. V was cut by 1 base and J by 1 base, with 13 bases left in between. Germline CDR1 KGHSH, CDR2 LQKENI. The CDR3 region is CASSPRTGGENTEAFF. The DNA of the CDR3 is TGTGCCAGCTCACCACGTACGGGGGGGGAGAACACTGAAGCTTTCTTT.

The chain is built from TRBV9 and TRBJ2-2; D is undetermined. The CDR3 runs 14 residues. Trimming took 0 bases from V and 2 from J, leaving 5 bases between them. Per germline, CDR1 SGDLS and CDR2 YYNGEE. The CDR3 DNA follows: TGTGCCAGCAGCGTAGTTATAAACACCGGGGAGCTGTTTTTT. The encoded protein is CASSVVINTGELFF.

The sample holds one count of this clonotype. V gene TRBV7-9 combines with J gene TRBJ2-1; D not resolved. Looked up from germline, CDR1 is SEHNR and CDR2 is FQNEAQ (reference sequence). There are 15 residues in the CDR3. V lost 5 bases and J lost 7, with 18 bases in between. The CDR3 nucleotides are TGTGCCAGCAGCCCCCACCGGGTAATGGGGAATGAGCAGTTCTTC. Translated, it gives CASSPHRVMGNEQFF.

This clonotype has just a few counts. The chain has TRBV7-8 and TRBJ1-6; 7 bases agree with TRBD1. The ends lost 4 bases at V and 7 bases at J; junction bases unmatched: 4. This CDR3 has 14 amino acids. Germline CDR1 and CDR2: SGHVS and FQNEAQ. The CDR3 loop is CASSSEQGNSPLHF. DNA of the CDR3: TGTGCCAGCAGCTCTGAACAGGGGAATTCACCCCTCCACTTT.

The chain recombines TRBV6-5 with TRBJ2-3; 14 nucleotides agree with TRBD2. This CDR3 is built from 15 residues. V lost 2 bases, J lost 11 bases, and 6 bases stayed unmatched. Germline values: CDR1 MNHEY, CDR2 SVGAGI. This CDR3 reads CASSYPGTSGGMQYF. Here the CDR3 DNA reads TGTGCCAGCAGTTACCCAGGGACTAGCGGGGGCATGCAGTATTTT.

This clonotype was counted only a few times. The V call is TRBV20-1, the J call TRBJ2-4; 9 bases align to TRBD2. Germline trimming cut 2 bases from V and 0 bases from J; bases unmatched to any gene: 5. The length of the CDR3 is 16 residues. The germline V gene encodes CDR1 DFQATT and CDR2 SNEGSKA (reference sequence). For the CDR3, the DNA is TGCAGTGCTAGACCCTCTAGCGGGGTAGCCAAAAACATTCAGTACTTC. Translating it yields CSARPSSGVAKNIQYF.

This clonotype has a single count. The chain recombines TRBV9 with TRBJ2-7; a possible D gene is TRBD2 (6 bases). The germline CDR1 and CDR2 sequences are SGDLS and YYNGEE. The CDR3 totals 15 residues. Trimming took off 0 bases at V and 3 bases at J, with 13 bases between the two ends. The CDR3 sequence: CASSVAEGMGYEQYF. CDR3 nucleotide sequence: TGTGCCAGCAGCGTAGCGGAGGGAATGGGCTACGAGCAGTACTTC.

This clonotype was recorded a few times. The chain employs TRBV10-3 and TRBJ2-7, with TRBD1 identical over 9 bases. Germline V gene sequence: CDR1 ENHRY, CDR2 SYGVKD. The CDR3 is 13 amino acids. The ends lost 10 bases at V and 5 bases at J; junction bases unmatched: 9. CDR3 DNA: TGTGCCACCGAGGGACAGGGTGCCCACGAGCAGTACTTC. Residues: CATEGQGAHEQYF.

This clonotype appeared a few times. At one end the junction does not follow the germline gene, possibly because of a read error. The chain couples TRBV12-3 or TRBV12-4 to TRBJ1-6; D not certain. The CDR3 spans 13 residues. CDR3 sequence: CASSLSNEPPLHF. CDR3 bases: TGCGCCAGCAGTTTAAGCAACGAACCACCCCTCCACTTT.

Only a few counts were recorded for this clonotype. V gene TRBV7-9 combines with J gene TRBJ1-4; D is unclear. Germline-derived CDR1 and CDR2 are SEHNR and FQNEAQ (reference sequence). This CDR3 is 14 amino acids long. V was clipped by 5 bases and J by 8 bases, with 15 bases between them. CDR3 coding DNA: TGTGCCAGCAGCCTAAGACCGGAGGAGGAAAAACTGTTTTTT. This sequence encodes CASSLRPEEEKLFF.

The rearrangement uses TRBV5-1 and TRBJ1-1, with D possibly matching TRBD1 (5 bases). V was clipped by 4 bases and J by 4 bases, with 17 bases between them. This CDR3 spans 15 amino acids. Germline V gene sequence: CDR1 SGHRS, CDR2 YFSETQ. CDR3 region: CASSNLAGDSTEAFF. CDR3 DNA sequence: TGCGCCAGCAGCAACCTGGCGGGGGATAGCACTGAAGCTTTCTTT.

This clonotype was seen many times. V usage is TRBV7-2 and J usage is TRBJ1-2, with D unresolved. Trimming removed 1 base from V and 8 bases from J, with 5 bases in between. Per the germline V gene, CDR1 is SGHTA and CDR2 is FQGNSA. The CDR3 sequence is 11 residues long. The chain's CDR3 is CASSLGAGYTF. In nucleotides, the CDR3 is TGTGCCAGCAGCTTAGGGGCAGGCTACACCTTC.

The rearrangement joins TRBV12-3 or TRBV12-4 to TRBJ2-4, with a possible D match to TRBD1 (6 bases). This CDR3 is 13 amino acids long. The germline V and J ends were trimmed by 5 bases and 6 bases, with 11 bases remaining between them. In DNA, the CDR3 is TGTGCCAGCAGTGCCCCGGACAGAAACATTCAGTACTTC. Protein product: CASSAPDRNIQYF.

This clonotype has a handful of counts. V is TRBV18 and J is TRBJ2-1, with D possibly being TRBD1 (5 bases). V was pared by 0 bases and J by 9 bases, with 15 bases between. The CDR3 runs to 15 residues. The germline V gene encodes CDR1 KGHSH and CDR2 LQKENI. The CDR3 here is CASSPPRATQGEQFF. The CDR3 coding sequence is TGTGCCAGCTCACCACCTAGGGCCACTCAGGGTGAGCAGTTCTTC.

CDR3 sequence reads: CASSLTVGQSNEQFF. In DNA, the CDR3 is TGCGCCAGCAGCTTGACGGTGGGGCAATCCAATGAGCAGTTCTTC. The chain links TRBV5-1 to TRBJ2-1; possibly TRBD1 for D (5 bases). The CDR3 covers 15 residues. V was pared by 1 base and J by 6 bases, with 14 bases between. CDR1 is SGHRS and CDR2 is YFSETQ in the germline V gene. Supplemented by reference TRBV5-1 and TRBJ2-1, the full variable domain reads KAGVTQTPRYLIKTRGQQVTLSCSPISGHRSVSWYQQTPGQGLQFLFEYFSETQRNKGNFPGRFSGRQFSNSRSEMNVSTLELGDSALYLCASSLTVGQSNEQFFGPGTRLTVL.

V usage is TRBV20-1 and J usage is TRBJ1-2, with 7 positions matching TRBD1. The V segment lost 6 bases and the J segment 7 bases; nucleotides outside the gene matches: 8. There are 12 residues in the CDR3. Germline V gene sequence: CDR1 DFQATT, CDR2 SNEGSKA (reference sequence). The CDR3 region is CSASGQKSGYTF. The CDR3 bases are TGCAGTGCGTCGGGACAGAAATCTGGCTACACCTTC.